One and the same sample provided the 2 T cell receptor beta chains below, sequenced in a study of cytotoxic CD8 clonotypes in ibrutinib-treated CLL. Produced via immunoSEQ multiplex PCR; TCRdb's table is partial and in-frame only. The table shows under 200,000 clones, with around 84% occurring only once. Sequenced here: PBMCs, sampled after 12 months of ibrutinib treatment. The receptors shown here come from a human donor with chronic lymphocytic leukemia.

V is TRBV11-3 and J is TRBJ2-2; 9 bases are shared with TRBD1. V trimming: 1 base; J trimming: 6 bases; junction bases outside the gene matches: 3. The germline V gene encodes CDR1 SGHNT and CDR2 YENEEA. The CDR3 covers 15 residues. The CDR3 here is CASSLVTGGPGELFF. CDR3 DNA sequence: TGTGCCAGCAGCTTAGTCACAGGGGGCCCCGGGGAGCTGTTTTTT.

This chain uses TRBV30 with TRBJ2-2; 7 bases are shared with TRBD1. The CDR3 has 14 amino acids. Looked up from germline, CDR1 is GTSNPN and CDR2 is SVGIG (reference sequence). The CDR3 here is CAYVQGSGTGELFF. The CDR3 DNA sequence: TGTGCGTACGTACAGGGGAGTGGGACCGGGGAGCTGTTTTTT.